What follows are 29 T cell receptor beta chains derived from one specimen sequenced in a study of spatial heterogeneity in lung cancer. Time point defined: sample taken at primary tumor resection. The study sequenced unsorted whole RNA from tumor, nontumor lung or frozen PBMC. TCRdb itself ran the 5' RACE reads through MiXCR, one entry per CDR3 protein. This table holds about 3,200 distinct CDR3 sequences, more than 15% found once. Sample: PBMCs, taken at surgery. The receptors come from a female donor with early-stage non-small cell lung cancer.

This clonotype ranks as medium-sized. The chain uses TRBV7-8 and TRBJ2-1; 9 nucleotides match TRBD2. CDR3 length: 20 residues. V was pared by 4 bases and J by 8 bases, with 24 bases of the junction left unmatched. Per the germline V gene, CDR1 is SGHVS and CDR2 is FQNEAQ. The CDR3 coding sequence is TGTGCCAGCAGCTCAAAATTGACTAGCGGCCCGGCAAGGGGAACCGATGAGCAGTTCTTC. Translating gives CASSSKLTSGPARGTDEQFF.

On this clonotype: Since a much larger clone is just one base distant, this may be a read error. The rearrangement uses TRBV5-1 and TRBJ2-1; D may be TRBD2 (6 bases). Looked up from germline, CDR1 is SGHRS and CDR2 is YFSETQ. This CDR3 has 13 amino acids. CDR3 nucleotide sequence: TGCACCAGCAGAGGGGACTCCCGGGTTGAGCAGTTCTTC. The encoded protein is CTSRGDSRVEQFF.

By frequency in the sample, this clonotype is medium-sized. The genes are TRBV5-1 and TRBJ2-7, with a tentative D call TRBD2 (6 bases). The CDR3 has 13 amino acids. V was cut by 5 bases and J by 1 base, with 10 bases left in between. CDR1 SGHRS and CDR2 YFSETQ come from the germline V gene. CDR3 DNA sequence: TGCGCCAGCAGAGTGGGAGGATCCTACGAGCAGTACTTC. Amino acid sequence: CASRVGGSYEQYF.

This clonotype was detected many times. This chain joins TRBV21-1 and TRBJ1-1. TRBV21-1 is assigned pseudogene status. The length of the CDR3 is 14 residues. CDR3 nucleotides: TGTGCCAGCAGGACCGCGGGTTGTGGGACTGAAGCTTTCTTT. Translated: CASRTAGCGTEAFF.

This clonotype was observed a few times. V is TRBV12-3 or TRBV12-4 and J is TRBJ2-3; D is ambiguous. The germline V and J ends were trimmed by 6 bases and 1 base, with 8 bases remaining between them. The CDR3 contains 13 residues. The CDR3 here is CASRPMGTDTQYF. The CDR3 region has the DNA TGTGCCAGCAGGCCAATGGGCACAGATACGCAGTATTTT.

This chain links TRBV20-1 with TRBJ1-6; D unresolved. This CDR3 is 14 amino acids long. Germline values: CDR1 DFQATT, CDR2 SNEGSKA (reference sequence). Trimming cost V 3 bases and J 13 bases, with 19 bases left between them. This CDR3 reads CSASIAHGFSPLHF. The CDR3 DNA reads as TGCAGTGCTAGTATTGCGCACGGATTTTCGCCCCTCCACTTT.

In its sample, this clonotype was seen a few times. The CDR3 loop is CSADRVNNEQFF. The CDR3 DNA follows: TGCAGCGCTGACAGGGTCAACAATGAGCAGTTCTTC. The chain couples TRBV29-1 to TRBJ2-1, with 7 bases matching TRBD1. V shed 7 bases and J 5 bases; nucleotides not matched to a gene: 5. Germline V lookup: CDR1 SQVTM, CDR2 ANQGSEA. The CDR3 runs to 12 residues.

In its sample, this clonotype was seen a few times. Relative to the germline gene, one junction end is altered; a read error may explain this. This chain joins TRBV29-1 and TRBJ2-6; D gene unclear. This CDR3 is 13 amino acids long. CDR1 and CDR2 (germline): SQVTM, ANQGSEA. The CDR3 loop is CSVKLSGTNVLTF. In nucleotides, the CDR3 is TGCAGCGTCAAGCTCTCTGGGACCAACGTCCTGACTTTC. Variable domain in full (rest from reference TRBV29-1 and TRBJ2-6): SAVISQKPSRDICQRGTSLTIQCQVDSQVTMMFWYRQQPGQSLTLIATANQGSEATYESGFVIDKFPISRPNLTFSTLTVSNMSPEDSSIYLCSVKLSGTNVLTFGAGSRLTVL.

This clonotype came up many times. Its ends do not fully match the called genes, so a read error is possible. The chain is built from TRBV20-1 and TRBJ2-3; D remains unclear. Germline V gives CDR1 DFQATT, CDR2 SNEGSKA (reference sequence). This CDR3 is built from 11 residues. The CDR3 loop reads CSARGGDTQYF. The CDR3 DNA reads TGCAGTGCGAGAGGCGGAGATACGCAGTATTTT.

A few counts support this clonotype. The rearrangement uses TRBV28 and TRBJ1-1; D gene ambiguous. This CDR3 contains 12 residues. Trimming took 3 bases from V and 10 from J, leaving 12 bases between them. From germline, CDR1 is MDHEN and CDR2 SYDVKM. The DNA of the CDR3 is TGTGCCAGCAGTTTCCCTTCTAAGGGAGCTTTCTTT. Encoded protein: CASSFPSKGAFF.

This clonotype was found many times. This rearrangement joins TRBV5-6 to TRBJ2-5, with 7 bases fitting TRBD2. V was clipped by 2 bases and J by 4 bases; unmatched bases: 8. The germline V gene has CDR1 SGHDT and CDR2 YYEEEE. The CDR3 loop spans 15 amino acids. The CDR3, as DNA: TGTGCCAGCAGCTTTGAATTGGGAGGGTCAGAGACCCAGTACTTC. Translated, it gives CASSFELGGSETQYF. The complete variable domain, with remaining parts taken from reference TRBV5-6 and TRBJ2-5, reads DAGVTQSPTHLIKTRGQQVTLRCSPKSGHDTVSWYQQALGQGPQFIFQYYEEEERQRGNFPDRFSGHQFPNYSSELNVNALLLGDSALYLCASSFELGGSETQYFGPGTRLLVL.

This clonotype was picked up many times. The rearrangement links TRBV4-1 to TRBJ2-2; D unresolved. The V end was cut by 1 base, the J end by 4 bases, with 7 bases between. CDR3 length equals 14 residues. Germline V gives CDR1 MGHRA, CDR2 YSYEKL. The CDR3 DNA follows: TGCGCCAGCAGCCAAGGGATGCTCACCGGGGAGCTGTTTTTT. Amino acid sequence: CASSQGMLTGELFF.

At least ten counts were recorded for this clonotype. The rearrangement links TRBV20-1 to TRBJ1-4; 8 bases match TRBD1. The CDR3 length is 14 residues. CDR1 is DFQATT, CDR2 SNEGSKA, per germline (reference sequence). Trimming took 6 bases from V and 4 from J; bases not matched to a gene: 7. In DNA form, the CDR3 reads TGCAGTGCGGAAGCAGGGGGCTTTAATGAAAAACTGTTTTTT. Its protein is CSAEAGGFNEKLFF.

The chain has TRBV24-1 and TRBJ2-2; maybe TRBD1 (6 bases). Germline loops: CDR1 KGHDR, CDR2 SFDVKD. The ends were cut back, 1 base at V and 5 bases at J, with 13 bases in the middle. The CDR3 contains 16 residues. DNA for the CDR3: TGTGCCACCAGTGATTTAGGCAGGGGAGAGACCGGGGAGCTGTTTTTT. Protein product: CATSDLGRGETGELFF.

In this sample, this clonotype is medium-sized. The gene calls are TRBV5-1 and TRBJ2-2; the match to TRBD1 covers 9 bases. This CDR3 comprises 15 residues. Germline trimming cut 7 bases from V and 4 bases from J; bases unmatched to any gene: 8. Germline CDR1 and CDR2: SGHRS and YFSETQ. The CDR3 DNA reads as TGCGCCAGCCTTACAGGGACAGGGATCACCGGGGAGCTGTTTTTT. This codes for CASLTGTGITGELFF.

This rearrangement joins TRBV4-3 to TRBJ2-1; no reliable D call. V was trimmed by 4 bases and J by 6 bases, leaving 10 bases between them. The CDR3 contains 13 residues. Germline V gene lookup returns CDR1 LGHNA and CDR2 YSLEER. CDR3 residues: CASSLYTANEQFF. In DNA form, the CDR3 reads TGCGCCAGCAGCCTCTATACCGCCAATGAGCAGTTCTTC.

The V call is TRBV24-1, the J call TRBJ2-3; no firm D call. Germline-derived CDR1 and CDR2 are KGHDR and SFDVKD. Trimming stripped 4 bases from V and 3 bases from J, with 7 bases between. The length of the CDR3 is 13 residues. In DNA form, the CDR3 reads TGTGCCACCAGTGACCCACCAACAGATACGCAGTATTTT. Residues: CATSDPPTDTQYF.

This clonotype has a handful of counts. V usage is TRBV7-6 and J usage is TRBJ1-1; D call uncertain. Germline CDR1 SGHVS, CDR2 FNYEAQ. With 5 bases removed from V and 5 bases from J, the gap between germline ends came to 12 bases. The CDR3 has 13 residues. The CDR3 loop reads CASSRGKRTEAFF. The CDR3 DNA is TGTGCCAGCAGCCGTGGCAAGCGGACTGAAGCTTTCTTT.

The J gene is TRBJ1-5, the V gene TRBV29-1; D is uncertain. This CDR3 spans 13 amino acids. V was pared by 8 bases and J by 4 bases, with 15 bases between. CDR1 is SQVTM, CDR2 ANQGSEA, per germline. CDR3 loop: CSTTVTPNQPQHF. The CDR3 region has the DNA TGCAGCACAACAGTAACACCAAATCAGCCCCAGCATTTT.

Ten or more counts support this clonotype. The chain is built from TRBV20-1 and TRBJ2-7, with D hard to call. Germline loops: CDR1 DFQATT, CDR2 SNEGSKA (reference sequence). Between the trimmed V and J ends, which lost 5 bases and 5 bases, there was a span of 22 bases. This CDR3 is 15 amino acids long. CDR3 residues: CSAPLRAIGRDEQYF. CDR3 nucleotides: TGCAGTGCTCCCCTCCGGGCAATCGGAAGAGACGAGCAGTACTTC.

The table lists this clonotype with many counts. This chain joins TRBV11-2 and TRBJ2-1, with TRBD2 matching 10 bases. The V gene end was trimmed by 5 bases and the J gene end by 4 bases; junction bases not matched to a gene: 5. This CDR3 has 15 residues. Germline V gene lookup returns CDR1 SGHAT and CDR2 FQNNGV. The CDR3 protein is CASSQSAGGYNEQFF. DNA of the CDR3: TGTGCCAGCAGCCAGTCAGCGGGAGGGTACAATGAGCAGTTCTTC.

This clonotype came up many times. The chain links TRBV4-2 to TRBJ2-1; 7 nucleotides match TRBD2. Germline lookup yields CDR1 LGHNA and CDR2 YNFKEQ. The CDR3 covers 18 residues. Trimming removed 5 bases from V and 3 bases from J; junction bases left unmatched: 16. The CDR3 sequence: CASSSSPLADSHYNEQFF. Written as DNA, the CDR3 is TGTGCCAGCAGCTCCAGTCCTCTAGCGGATAGCCACTACAATGAGCAGTTCTTC.

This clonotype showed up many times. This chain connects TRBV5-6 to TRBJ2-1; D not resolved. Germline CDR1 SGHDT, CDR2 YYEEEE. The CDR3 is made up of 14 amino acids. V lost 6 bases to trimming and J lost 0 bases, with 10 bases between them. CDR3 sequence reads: CASNLRSSYNEQFF. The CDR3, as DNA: TGTGCCAGCAATCTCCGCAGCTCCTACAATGAGCAGTTCTTC.

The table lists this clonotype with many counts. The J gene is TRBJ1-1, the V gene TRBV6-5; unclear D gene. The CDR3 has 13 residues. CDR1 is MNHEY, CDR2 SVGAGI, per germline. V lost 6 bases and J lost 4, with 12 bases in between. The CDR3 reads CASRNSGFTEAFF. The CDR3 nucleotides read TGTGCCAGCAGGAATTCCGGTTTCACTGAAGCTTTCTTT.

The chain's CDR3 is CSVADRDYGYTF. The CDR3 nucleotides are TGCAGCGTTGCCGACAGAGACTATGGCTACACCTTC. The chain links TRBV29-1 to TRBJ1-2, with D perhaps TRBD1 (5 bases). Germline V gene lookup returns CDR1 SQVTM and CDR2 ANQGSEA. The ends were cut back, 4 bases at V and 3 bases at J, with 9 bases in the middle. CDR3 length: 12 amino acids.

CDR3 sequence: CASSLRLRGYEQYF. DNA of the CDR3: TGTGCCAGCAGTTTACGTCTTAGGGGCTACGAGCAGTACTTC. The chain links TRBV28 to TRBJ2-7; tentative D call: TRBD1 (5 bases). Trimming left V 2 bases short and J 3 bases short, with 11 bases between. Germline CDR1 reads MDHEN; CDR2 reads SYDVKM. The CDR3 length is 14 residues.

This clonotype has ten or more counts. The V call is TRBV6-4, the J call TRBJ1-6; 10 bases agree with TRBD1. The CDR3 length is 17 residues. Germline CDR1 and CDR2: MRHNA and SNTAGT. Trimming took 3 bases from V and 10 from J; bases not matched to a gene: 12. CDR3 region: CASSEDRGLSDGSPLHF. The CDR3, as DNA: TGTGCCAGCAGTGAGGACAGGGGGTTATCTGACGGATCACCCCTCCACTTT.

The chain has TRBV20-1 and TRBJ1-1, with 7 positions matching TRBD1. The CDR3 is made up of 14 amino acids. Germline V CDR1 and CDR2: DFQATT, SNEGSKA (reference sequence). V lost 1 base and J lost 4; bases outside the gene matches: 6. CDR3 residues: CSARGQGRGTEAFF. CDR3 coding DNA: TGCAGTGCTAGAGGACAGGGTCGAGGCACTGAAGCTTTCTTT.

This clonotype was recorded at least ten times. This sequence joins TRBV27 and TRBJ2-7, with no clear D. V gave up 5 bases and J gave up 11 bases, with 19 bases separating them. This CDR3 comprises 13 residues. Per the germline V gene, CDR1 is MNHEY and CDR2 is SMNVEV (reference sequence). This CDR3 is CASSPPGLLSKYF. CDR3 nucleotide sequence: TGTGCCAGCAGTCCCCCGGGTCTGCTTTCGAAGTACTTC.